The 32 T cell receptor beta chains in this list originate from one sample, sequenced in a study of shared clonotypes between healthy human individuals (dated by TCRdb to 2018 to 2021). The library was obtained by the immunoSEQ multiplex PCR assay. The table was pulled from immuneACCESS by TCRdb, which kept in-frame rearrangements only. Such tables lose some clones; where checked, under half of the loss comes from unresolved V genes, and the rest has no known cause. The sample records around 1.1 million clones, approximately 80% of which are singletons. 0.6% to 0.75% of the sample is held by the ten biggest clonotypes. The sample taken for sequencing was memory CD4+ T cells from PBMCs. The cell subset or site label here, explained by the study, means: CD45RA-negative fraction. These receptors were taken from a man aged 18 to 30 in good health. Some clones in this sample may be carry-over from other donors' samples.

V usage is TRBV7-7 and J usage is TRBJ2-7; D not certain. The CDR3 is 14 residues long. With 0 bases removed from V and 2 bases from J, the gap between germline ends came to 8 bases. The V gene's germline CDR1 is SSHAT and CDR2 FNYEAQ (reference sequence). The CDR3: CASSLAGITYEQYF. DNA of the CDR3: TGTGCCAGCAGCTTAGCAGGGATCACCTACGAGCAGTACTTC.

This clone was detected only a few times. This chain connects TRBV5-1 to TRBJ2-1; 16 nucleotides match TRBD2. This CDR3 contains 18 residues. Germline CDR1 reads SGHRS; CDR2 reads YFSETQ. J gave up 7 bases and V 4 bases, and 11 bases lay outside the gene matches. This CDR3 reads CASSIGTSGRAYTNEQFF. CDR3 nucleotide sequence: TGCGCCAGCAGCATAGGGACTAGCGGGAGGGCCTATACGAATGAGCAGTTCTTC.

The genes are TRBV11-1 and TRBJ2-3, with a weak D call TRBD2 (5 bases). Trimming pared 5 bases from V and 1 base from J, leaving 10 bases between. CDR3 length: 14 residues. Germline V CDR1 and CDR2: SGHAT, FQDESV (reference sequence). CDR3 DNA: TGTGCCAGCAGCCTCGGACTGGGCACAGATACGCAGTATTTT. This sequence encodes CASSLGLGTDTQYF.

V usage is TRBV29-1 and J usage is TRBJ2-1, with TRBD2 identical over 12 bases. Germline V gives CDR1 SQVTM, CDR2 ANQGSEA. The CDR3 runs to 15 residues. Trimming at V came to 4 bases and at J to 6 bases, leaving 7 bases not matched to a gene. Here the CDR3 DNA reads TGCAGCGTTGCGCTACTAGCGGGAGGAGGCAATGAGCAGTTCTTC. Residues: CSVALLAGGGNEQFF.

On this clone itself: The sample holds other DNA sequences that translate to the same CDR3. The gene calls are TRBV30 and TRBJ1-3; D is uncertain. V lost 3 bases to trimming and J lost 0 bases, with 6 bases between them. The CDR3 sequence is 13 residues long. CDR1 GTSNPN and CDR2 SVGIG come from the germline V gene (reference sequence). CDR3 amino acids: CAWSRFSGNTIYF. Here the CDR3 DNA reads TGTGCCTGGAGCAGGTTCTCTGGAAACACCATATATTTT. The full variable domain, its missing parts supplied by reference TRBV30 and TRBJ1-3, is SQTIHQWPATLVQPVGSPLSLECTVEGTSNPNLYWYRQAAGRGLQLLFYSVGIGQISSEVPQNLSASRPQDRQFILSSKKLLLSDSGFYLCAWSRFSGNTIYFGEGSWLTVV.

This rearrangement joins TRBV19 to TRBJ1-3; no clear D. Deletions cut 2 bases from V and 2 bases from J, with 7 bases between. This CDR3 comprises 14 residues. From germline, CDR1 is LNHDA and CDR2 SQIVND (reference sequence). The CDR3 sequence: CASSISFPGNTIYF. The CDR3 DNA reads TGTGCCAGTAGTATATCCTTCCCTGGAAACACCATATATTTT.

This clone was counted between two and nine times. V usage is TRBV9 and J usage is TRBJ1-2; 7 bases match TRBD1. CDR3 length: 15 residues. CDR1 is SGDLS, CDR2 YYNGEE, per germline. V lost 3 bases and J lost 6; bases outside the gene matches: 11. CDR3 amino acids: CASSGAPNRGNGYTF. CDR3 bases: TGTGCCAGCAGCGGCGCCCCAAACAGGGGCAATGGCTACACCTTC.

CDR3 coding DNA: TGTGCCAGCAGTACCGACAGTAGGGGGAACGAGCAGTACTTC. This gives the protein CASSTDSRGNEQYF. The gene calls are TRBV6-6 and TRBJ2-7, with D maybe TRBD1 (6 bases). CDR1 MNHNY and CDR2 SVGAGI come from the germline V gene (reference sequence). This CDR3 comprises 14 residues. V was clipped by 5 bases and J by 5 bases, with 16 bases between them.

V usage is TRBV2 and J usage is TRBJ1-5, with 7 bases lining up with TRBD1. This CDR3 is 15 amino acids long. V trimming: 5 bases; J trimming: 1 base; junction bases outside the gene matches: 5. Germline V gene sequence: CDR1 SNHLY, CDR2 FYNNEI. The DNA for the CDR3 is TGTGCCAGCAGTAAAGGACAGGTGAGCAATCAGCCCCAGCATTTT. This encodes CASSKGQVSNQPQHF.

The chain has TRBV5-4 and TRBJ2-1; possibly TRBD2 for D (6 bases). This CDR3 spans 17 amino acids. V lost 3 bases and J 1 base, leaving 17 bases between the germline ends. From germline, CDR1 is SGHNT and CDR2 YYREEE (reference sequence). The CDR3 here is CASSSPVASVSYNEQFF. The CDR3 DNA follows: TGTGCCAGCAGCTCCCCGGTGGCTAGCGTGTCCTACAATGAGCAGTTCTTC.

DNA of the CDR3: TGTGCCAGCTCACCACTCGCTTGGGGGAGCGGCACAGATACGCAGTATTTT. Protein sequence: CASSPLAWGSGTDTQYF. This chain joins TRBV18 and TRBJ2-3; D may be TRBD1 or TRBD2 (5 bases each). The V end lost 1 base, the J end lost 1 base, and 15 bases lay between the germline ends. The CDR3 loop spans 17 amino acids. Germline-derived CDR1 and CDR2 are KGHSH and LQKENI.

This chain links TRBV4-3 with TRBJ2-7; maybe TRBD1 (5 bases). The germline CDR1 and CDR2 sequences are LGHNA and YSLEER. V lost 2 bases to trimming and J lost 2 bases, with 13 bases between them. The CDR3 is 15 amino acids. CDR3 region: CASSQNERGTYEQYF. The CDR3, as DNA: TGCGCCAGCAGCCAAAATGAAAGGGGAACCTACGAGCAGTACTTC.

The CDR3 nucleotides are TGCGCCAGCAGCTTGGCGGGGCGGGGCACCGGGGAGCTGTTTTTT. It specifies CASSLAGRGTGELFF. The chain joins TRBV5-1 to TRBJ2-2, with a possible D match to TRBD2 (6 bases). V was clipped by 0 bases and J by 4 bases, with 10 bases between them. The CDR3 contains 15 residues. Germline V gene lookup returns CDR1 SGHRS and CDR2 YFSETQ.

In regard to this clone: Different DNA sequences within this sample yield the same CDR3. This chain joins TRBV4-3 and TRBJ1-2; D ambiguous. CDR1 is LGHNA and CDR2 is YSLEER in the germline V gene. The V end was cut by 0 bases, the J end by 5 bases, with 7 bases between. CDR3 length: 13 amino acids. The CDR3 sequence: CASSQEGVYGYTF. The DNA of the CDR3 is TGCGCCAGCAGCCAAGAGGGAGTATATGGCTACACCTTC.

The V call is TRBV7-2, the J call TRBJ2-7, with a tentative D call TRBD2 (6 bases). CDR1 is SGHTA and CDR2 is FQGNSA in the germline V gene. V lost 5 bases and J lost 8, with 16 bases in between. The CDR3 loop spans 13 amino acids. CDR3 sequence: CASSTQRGEKQYF. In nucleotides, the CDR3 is TGTGCCAGCAGCACCCAACGCGGGGAAAAGCAGTACTTC.

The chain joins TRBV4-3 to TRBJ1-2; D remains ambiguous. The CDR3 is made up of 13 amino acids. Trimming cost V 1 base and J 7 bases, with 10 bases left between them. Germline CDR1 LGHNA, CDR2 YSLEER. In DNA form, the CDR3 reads TGCGCCAGCAGCCAAGTGGGGATTTCTGGCTACACCTTC. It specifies CASSQVGISGYTF.

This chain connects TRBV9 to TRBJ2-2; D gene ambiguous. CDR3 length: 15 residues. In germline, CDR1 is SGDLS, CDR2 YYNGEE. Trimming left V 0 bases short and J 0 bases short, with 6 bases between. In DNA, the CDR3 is TGTGCCAGCAGCGTAGAGCCCGCGAACACCGGGGAGCTGTTTTTT. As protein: CASSVEPANTGELFF.

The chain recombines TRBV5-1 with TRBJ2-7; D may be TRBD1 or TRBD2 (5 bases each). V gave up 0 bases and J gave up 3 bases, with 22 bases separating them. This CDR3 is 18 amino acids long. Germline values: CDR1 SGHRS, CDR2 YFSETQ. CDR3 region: CASSLGPVNLGTNYEQYF. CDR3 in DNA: TGCGCCAGCAGCTTGGGACCAGTCAACCTGGGGACGAACTACGAGCAGTACTTC.

Written as DNA, the CDR3 is TGCGCCAGCAGCTTATCCGGGACTCGAGAAGATACGCAGTATTTT. Its translation is CASSLSGTREDTQYF. The chain links TRBV5-1 to TRBJ2-3, with D possibly TRBD2 on 6 matching bases. The length of the CDR3 is 15 residues. Germline loops: CDR1 SGHRS, CDR2 YFSETQ. Trimming stripped 2 bases from V and 5 bases from J, with 15 bases between.

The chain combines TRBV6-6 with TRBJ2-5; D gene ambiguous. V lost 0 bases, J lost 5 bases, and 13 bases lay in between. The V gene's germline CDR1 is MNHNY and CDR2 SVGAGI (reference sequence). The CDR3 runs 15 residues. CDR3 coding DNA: TGTGCCAGCAGTTACTCGGTGGTGGGAAGGGAGACCCAGTACTTC. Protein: CASSYSVVGRETQYF.

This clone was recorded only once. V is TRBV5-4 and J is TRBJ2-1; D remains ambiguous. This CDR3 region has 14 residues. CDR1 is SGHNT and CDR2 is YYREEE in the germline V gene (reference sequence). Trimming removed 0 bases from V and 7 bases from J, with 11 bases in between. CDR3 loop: CASSLVIRSNEQFF. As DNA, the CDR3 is TGTGCCAGCAGCTTGGTGATAAGGTCGAATGAGCAGTTCTTC.

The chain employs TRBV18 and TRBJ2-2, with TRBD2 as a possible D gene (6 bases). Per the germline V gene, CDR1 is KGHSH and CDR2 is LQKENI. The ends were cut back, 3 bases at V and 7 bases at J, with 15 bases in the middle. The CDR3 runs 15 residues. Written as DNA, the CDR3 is TGTGCCAGCTCACCTCTGCTAGCGTTAAGCGGGGAGCTGTTTTTT. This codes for CASSPLLALSGELFF.

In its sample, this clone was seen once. This CDR3 reads CASSRTSGRSEQFF. DNA for the CDR3: TGTGCCAGCAGCAGGACTAGCGGGAGAAGTGAGCAGTTCTTC. The J gene is TRBJ2-1, the V gene TRBV11-3; 13 bases agree with TRBD2. Trimming removed 5 bases from V and 9 bases from J; junction bases left unmatched: 4. The CDR3 spans 14 residues. Germline V CDR1 and CDR2: SGHNT, YENEEA.

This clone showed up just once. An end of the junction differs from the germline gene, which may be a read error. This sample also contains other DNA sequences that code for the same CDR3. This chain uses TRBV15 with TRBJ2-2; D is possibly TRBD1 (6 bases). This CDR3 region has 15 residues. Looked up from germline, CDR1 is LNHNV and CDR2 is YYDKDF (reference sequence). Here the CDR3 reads CATSIRQVNTGELFF. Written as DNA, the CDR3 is TGTGCCACCAGCATTCGACAGGTCAACACCGGCGAGCTGTTTTTT.

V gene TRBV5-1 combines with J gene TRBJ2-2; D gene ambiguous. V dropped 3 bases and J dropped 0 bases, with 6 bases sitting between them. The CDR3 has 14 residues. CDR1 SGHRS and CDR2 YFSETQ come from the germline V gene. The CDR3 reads CASSSEPNTGELFF. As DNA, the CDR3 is TGCGCCAGCAGCTCCGAACCGAACACCGGGGAGCTGTTTTTT.

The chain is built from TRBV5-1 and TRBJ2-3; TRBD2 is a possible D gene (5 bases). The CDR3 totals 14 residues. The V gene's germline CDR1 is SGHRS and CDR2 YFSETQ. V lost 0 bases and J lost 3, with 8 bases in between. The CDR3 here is CASSLADLTDTQYF. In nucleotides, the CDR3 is TGCGCCAGCAGCTTGGCGGACTTAACAGATACGCAGTATTTT.

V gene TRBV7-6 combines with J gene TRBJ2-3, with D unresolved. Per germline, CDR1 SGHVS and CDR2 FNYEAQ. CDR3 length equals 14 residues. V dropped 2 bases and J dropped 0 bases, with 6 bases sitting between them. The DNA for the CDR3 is TGTGCCAGCAGCTTACCCGCTAGCACAGATACGCAGTATTTT. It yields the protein CASSLPASTDTQYF.

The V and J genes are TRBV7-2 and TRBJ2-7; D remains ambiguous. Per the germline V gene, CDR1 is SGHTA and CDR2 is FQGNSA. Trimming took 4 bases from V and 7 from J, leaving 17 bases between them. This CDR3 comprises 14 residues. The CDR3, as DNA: TGTGCCAGCAGCTCCCGCCGGCCGGGTCTGGAGCAGTACTTC. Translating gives CASSSRRPGLEQYF. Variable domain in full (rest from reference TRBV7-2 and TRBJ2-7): GAGVSQSPSNKVTEKGKDVELRCDPISGHTALYWYRQSLGQGLEFLIYFQGNSAPDKSGLPSDRFSAERTGGSVSTLTIQRTQQEDSAVYLCASSSRRPGLEQYFGPGTRLTVT.

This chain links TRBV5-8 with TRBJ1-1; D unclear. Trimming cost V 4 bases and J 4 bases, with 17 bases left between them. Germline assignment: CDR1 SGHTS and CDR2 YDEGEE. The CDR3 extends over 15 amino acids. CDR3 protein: CASSPSARAGTEAFF. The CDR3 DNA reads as TGTGCCAGCAGCCCTTCTGCGAGGGCGGGCACTGAAGCTTTCTTT.

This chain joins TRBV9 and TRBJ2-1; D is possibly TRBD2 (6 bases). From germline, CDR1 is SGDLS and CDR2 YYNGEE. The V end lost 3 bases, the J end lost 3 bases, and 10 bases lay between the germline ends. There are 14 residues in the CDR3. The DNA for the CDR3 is TGTGCCAGCAGCGCCCAGACTAGCTACAATGAGCAGTTCTTC. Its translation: CASSAQTSYNEQFF.

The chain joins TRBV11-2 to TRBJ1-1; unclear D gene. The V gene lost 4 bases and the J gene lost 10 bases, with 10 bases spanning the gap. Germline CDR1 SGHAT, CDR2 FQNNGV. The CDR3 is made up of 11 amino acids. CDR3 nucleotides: TGTGCCAGCAGCTCCCCGGTGAGAGCTTTCTTT. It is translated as CASSSPVRAFF.

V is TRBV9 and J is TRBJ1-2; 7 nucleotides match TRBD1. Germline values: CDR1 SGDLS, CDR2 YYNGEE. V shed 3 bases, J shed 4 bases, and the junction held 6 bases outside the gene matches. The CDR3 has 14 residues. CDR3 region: CASSARDRSYGYTF. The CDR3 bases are TGTGCCAGCAGCGCCCGGGACAGATCCTATGGCTACACCTTC.